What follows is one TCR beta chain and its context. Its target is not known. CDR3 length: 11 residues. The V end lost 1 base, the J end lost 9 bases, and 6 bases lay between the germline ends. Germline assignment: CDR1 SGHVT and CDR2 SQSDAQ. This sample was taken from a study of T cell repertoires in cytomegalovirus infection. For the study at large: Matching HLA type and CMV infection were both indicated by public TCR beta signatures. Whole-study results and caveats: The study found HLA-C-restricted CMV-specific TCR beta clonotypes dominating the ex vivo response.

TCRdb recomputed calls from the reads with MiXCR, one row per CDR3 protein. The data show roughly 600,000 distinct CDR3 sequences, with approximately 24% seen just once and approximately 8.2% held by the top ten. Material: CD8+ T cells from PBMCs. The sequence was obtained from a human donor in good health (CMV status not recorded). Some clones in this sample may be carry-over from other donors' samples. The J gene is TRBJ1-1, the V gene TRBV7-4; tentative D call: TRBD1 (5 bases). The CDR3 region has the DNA TGTGCCAGCAGCTTAGACAGGCAAGCTTTCTTT. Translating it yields CASSLDRQAFF.